This record concerns one TCR beta chain sequence. Its antigen remains unidentified. Unique molecular identifiers were incorporated into the prepared TCRbeta library. TCRdb ran MiXCR on the PCR reads and lists one entry per CDR3 protein. The sample shows 15,000 to 20,000 distinct CDR3 sequences, 4.5% to 6% of them seen only once. These data come from a study of T-cell reconstitution after alpha-beta-depleted transplantation in children. Study conclusions and caveats: It was reported that alpha-beta T cells came from several hundred expanded graft clones (about two months after transplant). Several patients had high TCRbeta diversity at day 60; it came from surviving recipient T cells and thymic progenitors. T-cell counts and diversity were attributed mostly to newly produced T cells one year after transplant.

This CDR3 comprises 15 residues. The germline V gene has CDR1 SEHNR and CDR2 FQNEAQ (reference sequence). V was clipped by 5 bases and J by 0 bases, with 11 bases between them. The input for sequencing was PBMCs, taken before TCRalphabeta/CD19-depleted stem cell transplant. This TCR was sampled from a boy under 18 with acute lymphoblastic leukemia, due to receive a stem cell transplant. The genes are TRBV7-9 and TRBJ1-5; D not certain. The CDR3: CASSLGQYSNQPQHF. CDR3 DNA: TGTGCCAGCAGCCTGGGCCAGTATAGCAATCAGCCCCAGCATTTT.